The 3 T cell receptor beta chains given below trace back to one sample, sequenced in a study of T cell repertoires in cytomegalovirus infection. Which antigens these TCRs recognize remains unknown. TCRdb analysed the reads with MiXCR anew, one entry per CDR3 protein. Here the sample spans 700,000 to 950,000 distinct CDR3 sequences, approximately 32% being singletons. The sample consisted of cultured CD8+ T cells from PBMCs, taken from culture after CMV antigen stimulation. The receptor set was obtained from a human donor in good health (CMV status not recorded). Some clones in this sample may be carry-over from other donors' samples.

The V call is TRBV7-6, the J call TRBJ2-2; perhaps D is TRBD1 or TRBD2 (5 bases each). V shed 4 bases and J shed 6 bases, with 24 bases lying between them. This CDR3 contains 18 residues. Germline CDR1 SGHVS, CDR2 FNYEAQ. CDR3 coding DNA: TGTGCCAGCAGCTCCCCCCTGGACACACGCAACGGGGCCGGGGAGCTGTTTTTT. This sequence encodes CASSSPLDTRNGAGELFF.

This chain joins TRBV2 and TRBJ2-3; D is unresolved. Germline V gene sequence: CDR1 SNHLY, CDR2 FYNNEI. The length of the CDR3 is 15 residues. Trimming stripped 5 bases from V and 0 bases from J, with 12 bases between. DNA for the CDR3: TGTGCCAGCAGTTCGTCAGTGTTTAGCACAGATACGCAGTATTTT. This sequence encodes CASSSSVFSTDTQYF.

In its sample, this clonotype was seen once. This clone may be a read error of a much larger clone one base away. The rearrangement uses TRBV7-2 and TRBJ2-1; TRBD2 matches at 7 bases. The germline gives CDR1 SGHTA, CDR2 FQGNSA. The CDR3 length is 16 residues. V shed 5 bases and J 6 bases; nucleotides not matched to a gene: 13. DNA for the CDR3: TGTGCCAGCAGCCGCCGTCGAGCGGGGTTATTCAATGAGCAGTTCTTC. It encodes CASSRRRAGLFNEQFF.